A selection of T cell receptor beta chains follows, all from one sample in a study of blood T cells in healthy people across ages. In TCRdb, the 5' RACE reads were re-called with MiXCR into one record per CDR3 protein. The data contain around 2 million distinct CDR3 sequences, roughly two fifths of them seen just once; the ten biggest clones take up 23%. The material sequenced was blood. These receptor sequences come from a human donor in good health. Both conserved end residues are part of each CDR3.

TRBV27	TRBJ1-5	CASSLSGGGQPQHF
TRBV27	TRBJ1-6	CASRLQLNSPLHF
TRBV20-1	TRBJ2-4	CSASWEGIGRFDEQCF
TRBV6-1	TRBJ1-4	CASSASGLTNEKLFF
TRBV6-6	TRBJ2-7	CASSYTVGLDGHEQYF
TRBV6-1	TRBJ1-2	CASSDRAGVLIYGYTF
TRBV5-1	TRBJ2-5	CASSLVASGRYQETQYF
TRBV10-3	TRBJ2-1	CAISGYYNEQFF
TRBV29-1	TRBJ1-2	CSVLPVRTDLVIANYGYTF
TRBV20-1	TRBJ1-2	CSADQENYGYTF
TRBV12-3/TRBV12-4	TRBJ2-3	CASSLSGLANVDTQYF